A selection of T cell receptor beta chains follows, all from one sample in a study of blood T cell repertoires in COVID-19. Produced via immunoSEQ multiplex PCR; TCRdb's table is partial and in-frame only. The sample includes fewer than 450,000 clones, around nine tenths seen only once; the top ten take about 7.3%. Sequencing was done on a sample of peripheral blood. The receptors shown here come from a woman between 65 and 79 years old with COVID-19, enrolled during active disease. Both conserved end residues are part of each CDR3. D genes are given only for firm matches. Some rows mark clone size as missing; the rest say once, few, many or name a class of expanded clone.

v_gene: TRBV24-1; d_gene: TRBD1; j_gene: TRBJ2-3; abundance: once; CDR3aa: CATTRTGDTDTQYF; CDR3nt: TGTGCCACCACCCGGACAGGAGACACAGATACGCAGTATTTT
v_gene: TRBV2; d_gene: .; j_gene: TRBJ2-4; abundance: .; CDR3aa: CASRTGSTNIQYF; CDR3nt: TGTGCCAGCAGGACCGGGTCTACAAACATTCAGTACTTC
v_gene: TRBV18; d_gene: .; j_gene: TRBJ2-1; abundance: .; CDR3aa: CASSPRGEVYNEQFF; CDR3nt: TGTGCCAGCTCACCACGTGGGGAGGTCTACAATGAGCAGTTCTTC
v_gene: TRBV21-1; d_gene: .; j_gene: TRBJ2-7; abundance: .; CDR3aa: CARAYEQYF; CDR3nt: TGTGCCAGAGCATACGAGCAGTACTTC
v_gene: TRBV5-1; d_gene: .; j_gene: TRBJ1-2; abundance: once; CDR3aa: CASSPGELGYTF; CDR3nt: TGCGCCAGCAGCCCCGGGGAGTTAGGCTACACCTTC
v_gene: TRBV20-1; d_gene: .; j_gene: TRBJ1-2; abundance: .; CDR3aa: CSAWTVYGYTF; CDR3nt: TGCAGTGCTTGGACAGTCTATGGCTACACCTTC
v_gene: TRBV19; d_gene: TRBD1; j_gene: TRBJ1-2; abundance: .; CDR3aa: CASRDRVYAGYTF; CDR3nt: TGTGCCAGTAGGGACAGGGTATACGCGGGCTACACCTTC
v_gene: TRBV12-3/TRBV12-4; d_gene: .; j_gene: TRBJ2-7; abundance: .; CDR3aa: CASSYTYEQYF; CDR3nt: TGTGCCAGCAGTTACACCTACGAGCAGTACTTC
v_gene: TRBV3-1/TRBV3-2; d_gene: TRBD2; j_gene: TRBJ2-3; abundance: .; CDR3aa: CASSQDLAGFSDTQYF; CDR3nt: TGTGCCAGCAGCCAAGATCTAGCGGGGTTTTCAGATACGCAGTATTTT
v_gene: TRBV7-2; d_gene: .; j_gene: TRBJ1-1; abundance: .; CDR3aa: CASSFKNTEAFF; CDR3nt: TGTGCCAGCAGCTTTAAGAACACTGAAGCTTTCTTT
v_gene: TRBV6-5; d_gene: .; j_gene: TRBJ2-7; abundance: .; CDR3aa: CASRRTLEYEQYF; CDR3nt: TGTGCCAGCAGACGTACTCTCGAGTACGAGCAGTACTTC
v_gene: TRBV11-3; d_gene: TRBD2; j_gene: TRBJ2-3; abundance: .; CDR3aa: CASSRGGRSVDTQYF; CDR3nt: TGTGCCAGCAGCCGGGGGGGGCGGAGTGTGGATACGCAGTATTTT
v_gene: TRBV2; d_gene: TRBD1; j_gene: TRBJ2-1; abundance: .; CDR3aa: CASSEGGTGYNEQFF; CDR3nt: TGTGCCAGCAGTGAAGGGGGGACAGGGTATAATGAGCAGTTCTTC
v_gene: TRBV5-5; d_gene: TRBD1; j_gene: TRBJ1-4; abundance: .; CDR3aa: CASSRSTGTLEKLFF; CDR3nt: TGTGCCAGCAGCCGTTCGACAGGGACGCTTGAAAAACTGTTTTTT
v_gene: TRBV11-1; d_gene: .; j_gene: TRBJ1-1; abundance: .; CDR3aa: CASSDPLSGRTEAFF; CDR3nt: TGTGCCAGCAGCGACCCTCTCTCAGGGAGGACTGAAGCTTTCTTT
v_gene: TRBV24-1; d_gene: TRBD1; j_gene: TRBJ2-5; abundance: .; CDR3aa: CATSEGQGAGETQYF; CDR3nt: TGTGCCACCAGTGAGGGACAGGGGGCGGGTGAGACCCAGTACTTC
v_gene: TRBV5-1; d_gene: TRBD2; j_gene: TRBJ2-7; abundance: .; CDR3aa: CASSLVVAGGYEQYF; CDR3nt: TGCGCCAGCAGCTTGGTGGTTGCGGGGGGCTACGAGCAGTACTTC
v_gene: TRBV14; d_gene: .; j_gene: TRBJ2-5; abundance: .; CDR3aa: CASSQGHWKTQYF; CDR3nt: TGTGCCAGCAGCCAAGGACATTGGAAGACCCAGTACTTC
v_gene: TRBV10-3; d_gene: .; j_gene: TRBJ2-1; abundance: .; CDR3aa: CAISEAGLLSYNEQFF; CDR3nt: TGTGCCATCAGTGAGGCAGGGTTGCTCTCCTACAATGAGCAGTTCTTC
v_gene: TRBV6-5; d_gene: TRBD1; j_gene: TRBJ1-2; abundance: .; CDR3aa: CASSNRGLGYGYTF; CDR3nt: TGTGCCAGCAGTAACAGGGGACTTGGCTATGGCTACACCTTC
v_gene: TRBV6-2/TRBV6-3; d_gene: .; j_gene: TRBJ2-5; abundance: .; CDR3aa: CASSGVASQETQYF; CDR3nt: TGTGCCAGCAGTGGGGTAGCGAGCCAAGAGACCCAGTACTTC
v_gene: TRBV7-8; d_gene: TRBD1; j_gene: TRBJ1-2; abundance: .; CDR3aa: CASSLEQYQGAQDYGYTF; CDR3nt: TGTGCCAGCAGCTTAGAGCAATACCAGGGGGCGCAGGACTATGGCTACACCTTC
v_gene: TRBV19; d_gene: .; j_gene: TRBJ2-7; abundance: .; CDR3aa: CASSTGASYEQYF; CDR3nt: TGTGCCAGTAGTACAGGGGCCTCCTACGAGCAGTACTTC
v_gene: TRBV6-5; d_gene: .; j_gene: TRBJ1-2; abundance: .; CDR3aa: CASSRSNYGYTF; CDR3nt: TGTGCCAGCAGCCGGTCTAACTATGGCTACACCTTC
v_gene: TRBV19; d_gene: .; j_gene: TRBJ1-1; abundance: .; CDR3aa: CASSIEGRGMAFF; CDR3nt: TGTGCCAGTAGTATTGAGGGCAGGGGAATGGCTTTCTTT
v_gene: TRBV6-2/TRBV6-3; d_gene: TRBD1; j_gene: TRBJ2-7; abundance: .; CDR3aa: CASSSAGGDYEQYF; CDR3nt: TGTGCCAGCAGTTCGGCAGGGGGCGATTACGAGCAGTACTTC
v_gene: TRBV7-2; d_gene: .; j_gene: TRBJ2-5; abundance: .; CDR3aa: CASSPMTQETQYF; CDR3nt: TGTGCCAGCAGCCCGATGACTCAAGAGACCCAGTACTTC
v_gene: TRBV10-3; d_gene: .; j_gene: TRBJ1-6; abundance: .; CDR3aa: CATGEGNSPLHF; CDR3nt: TGTGCCACGGGGGAGGGAAATTCACCCCTCCACTTT
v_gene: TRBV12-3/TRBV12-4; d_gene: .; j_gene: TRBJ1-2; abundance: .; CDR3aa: CASSFPAGYGYTF; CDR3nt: TGTGCCAGCAGTTTTCCGGCAGGCTATGGCTACACCTTC
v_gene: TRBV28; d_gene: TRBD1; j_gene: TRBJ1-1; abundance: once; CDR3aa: CASSLDRVNTEAFF; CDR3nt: TGTGCCAGCAGTTTGGACAGGGTGAACACTGAAGCTTTCTTT
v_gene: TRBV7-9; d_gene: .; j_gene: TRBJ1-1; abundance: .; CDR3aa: CASSLRGNTEAFF; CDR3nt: TGTGCCAGCAGCCTCCGAGGAAACACTGAAGCTTTCTTT
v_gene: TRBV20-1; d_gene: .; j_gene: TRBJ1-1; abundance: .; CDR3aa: CSASIVATEAFF; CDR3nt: TGCAGTGCTAGTATAGTAGCGACTGAAGCTTTCTTT
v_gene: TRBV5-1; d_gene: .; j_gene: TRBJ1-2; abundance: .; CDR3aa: CASSLAQGIYGYTF; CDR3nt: TGCGCCAGCAGCTTGGCGCAGGGGATCTATGGCTACACCTTC
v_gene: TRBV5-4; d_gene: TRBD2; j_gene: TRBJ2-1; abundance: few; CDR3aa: CASSLAGGPGEQFF; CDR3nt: TGTGCCAGCAGCTTGGCGGGGGGGCCTGGGGAGCAGTTCTTC
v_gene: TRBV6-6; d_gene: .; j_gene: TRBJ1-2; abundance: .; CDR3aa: CASSYAAGDNYGYTF; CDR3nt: TGTGCCAGCAGCTATGCGGCGGGGGATAACTATGGCTACACCTTC
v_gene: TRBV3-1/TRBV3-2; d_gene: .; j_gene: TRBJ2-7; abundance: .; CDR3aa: CASSQGRGTRLYEQYF; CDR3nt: TGTGCCAGCAGCCAAGGTCGGGGGACGAGGTTGTACGAGCAGTACTTC
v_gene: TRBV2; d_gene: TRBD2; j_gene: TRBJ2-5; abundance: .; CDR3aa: CASSPAGWRGVQETQYF; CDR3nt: TGTGCCAGCAGCCCCGCTGGTTGGCGGGGGGTCCAAGAGACCCAGTACTTC
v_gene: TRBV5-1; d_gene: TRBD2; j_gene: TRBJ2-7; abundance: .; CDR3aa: CASSTGTSGYEQYF; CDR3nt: TGCGCCAGCAGCACCGGGACTAGCGGGTACGAGCAGTACTTC
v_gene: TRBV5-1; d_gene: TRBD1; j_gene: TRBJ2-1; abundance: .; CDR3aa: CASSIGQGEFF; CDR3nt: TGCGCCAGCAGCATCGGACAGGGGGAGTTCTTC
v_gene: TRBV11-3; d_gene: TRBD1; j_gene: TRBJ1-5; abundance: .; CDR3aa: CASSCPGGTGGNQPQHF; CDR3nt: TGTGCCAGCAGCTGCCCGGGCGGGACAGGGGGGAATCAGCCCCAGCATTTT
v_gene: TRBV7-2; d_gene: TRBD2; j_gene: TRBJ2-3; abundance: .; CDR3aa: CASSLSGGQDTQYF; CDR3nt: TGTGCCAGCAGCTTATCGGGGGGGCAAGATACGCAGTATTTT
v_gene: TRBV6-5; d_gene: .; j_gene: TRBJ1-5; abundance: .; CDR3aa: CASSQGSNQPQHF; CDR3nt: TGTGCCAGCAGCCAGGGGAGCAATCAGCCCCAGCATTTT
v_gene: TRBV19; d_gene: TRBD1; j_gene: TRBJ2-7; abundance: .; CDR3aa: CASSPGQGRSYEQYF; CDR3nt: TGTGCCAGTAGCCCCGGACAGGGAAGATCCTACGAGCAGTACTTC
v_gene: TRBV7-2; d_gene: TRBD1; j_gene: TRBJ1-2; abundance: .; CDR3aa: CASSLADRARGYTF; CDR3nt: TGTGCCAGCAGCTTAGCCGACAGGGCGCGGGGCTACACCTTC
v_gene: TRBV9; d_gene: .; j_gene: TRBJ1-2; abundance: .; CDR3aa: CASSPGGGDYGYTF; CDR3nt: TGTGCCAGCAGCCCCGGGGGGGGTGACTATGGCTACACCTTC
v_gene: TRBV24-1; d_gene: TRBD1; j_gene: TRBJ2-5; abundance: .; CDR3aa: CATAPGTGVGETQYF; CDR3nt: TGTGCCACCGCCCCCGGGACAGGGGTCGGAGAGACCCAGTACTTC
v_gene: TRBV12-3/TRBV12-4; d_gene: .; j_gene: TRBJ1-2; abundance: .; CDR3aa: CASNPSQGYGYTF; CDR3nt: TGTGCCTCAAACCCGTCCCAGGGGTATGGCTACACCTTC